This TCR beta chain is from a study of shared clonotypes between healthy human individuals. Trimming stripped 0 bases from V and 6 bases from J, with 12 bases between. Per germline, CDR1 MNHNS and CDR2 SASEGT. This CDR3 has 15 residues. This clone showed up just a few times. The repertoire was sequenced with immunoSEQ multiplex PCR; TCRdb's copy has only in-frame clones and lacks some. There are 950,000 to 1,100,000 clones in the sample; more than 60% occur only once, and approximately 1.5% lies in the top ten. The rearrangement joins TRBV6-1 to TRBJ2-1, with D unresolved. Sequences were obtained from memory CD4+ T cells sorted from blood. The subset: CD45RA-negative fraction. This clonotype was sampled from a man aged 18 to 30 in good health. DNA for the CDR3: TGTGCCAGCAGTGAAGCGAAACGCCTCGGCAATGAGCAGTTCTTC. It is translated as CASSEAKRLGNEQFF.